Reported below is one T cell receptor (beta chain). The antigen remains unidentified. The data derive from a study of cytomegalovirus exposure and HLA in healthy donors. The PCR had 60 Vbeta and 13 Jbeta primers. Produced via immunoSEQ multiplex PCR; TCRdb's table is partial and in-frame only. In the table there are 85,000 to 120,000 clones, approximately 80% of which are singletons. Healthy people donating bone marrow made up the donors. The germline V gene encodes CDR1 SEHNR and CDR2 FQNEAQ (reference sequence). Trimming shortened V by 1 base and J by 4 bases, and 5 bases separated the two germline ends. This CDR3 has 12 residues. Findings and caveats of the study: What TCR beta sequences reportedly achieved was accurate prediction of HLA-A and HLA-B alleles in most subjects.

This rearrangement joins TRBV7-9 to TRBJ2-7; no definite D call. The receptor was derived from a man between 50 and 59 years old in good health and CMV-seronegative. The sample consisted of PBMCs. The CDR3 DNA reads as TGTGCCAGCAGCTTAGACTTTTACGAGCAGTACTTC. Translating gives CASSLDFYEQYF.